This T cell receptor (beta chain) was sequenced during a study of T cell repertoires in cytomegalovirus infection. Study-level background: Public TCR beta signatures were indicative of both CMV infection and a matching HLA type. Study-wide results and caveats: Pooled public TCR beta family frequency picked out CMV carriers with the relevant HLA.

This clonotype was seen at least ten times. What it binds is not known. TCRdb re-called the reads with MiXCR, one entry per CDR3 protein. The data show about 360,000 distinct CDR3 sequences, about 35% seen once. The V segment lost 3 bases and the J segment 11 bases; nucleotides outside the gene matches: 5. CDR1 and CDR2 (germline): SEHNR, FQNEAQ (reference sequence). This CDR3 is 12 amino acids long. This material consisted of cultured PBMCs, taken from culture after CMV antigen stimulation. The source is a human donor in good health (CMV status not recorded). Some clones in this sample may be carry-over from other donors' samples. The chain combines TRBV7-9 with TRBJ1-1, with 8 bases matching TRBD1. The chain's CDR3 is CASSFWTGKAFF. CDR3 sequence (DNA): TGTGCCAGCAGCTTTTGGACAGGGAAGGCTTTCTTT.